Sequencing of this TCR beta chain was carried out in a study of T-cell memory formation after mild COVID-19. CDR3 size: 16 residues. V lost 4 bases to trimming and J lost 0 bases, with 10 bases between them. Via MiXCR, TCRdb re-called the 5' RACE reads, giving one row per CDR3 protein. Seen here are about half a million distinct CDR3 sequences, 18% observed once, and the top ten hold about 12%. This clonotype was seen a few times. Material for sequencing was PBMCs or a T cell subset sorted from them (not recorded which). The clonotype comes from an adult woman who had mild COVID-19 (a few samples of this study predate the infection). Cell type and time point are not known. The rearrangement links TRBV12-3 or TRBV12-4 to TRBJ2-6; perhaps TRBD2 as D (6 bases). CDR3 in amino acids: CASSWLTSSGANVLTF. The CDR3 DNA sequence: TGTGCCAGCAGTTGGTTGACTAGCTCTGGGGCCAACGTCCTGACTTTC.